The 27 T cell receptor beta chains reported below all come from one sample, sequenced in a study of blood T cell repertoires in COVID-19. Sequenced by immunoSEQ multiplex PCR; TCRdb stores in-frame clones only, minus some. The table has about 71,000 clones, around nine tenths seen once. Sample: peripheral blood. These receptor sequences come from a human donor in a cohort sampled during active COVID-19.

V usage is TRBV19 and J usage is TRBJ2-1; D is possibly TRBD2 (7 bases). Trimming stripped 0 bases from V and 2 bases from J, with 14 bases between. The CDR3 covers 17 residues. From germline, CDR1 is LNHDA and CDR2 SQIVND (reference sequence). CDR3 DNA: TGTGCCAGTAGTATAGATGCGGGGGCGACCACCTACAATGAGCAGTTCTTC. Protein product: CASSIDAGATTYNEQFF.

The CDR3 loop reads CASTDRIYNSPLHF. Written as DNA, the CDR3 is TGTGCCAGTACGGACAGAATCTATAATTCACCCCTCCACTTT. This sequence joins TRBV19 and TRBJ1-6; the D gene is possibly TRBD1 (6 bases). V was trimmed by 7 bases and J by 3 bases, leaving 10 bases between them. CDR1 is LNHDA, CDR2 SQIVND, per germline (reference sequence). This CDR3 is 14 amino acids long.

The chain uses TRBV7-2 and TRBJ2-3; 13 nucleotides align to TRBD2. The germline V gene encodes CDR1 SGHTA and CDR2 FQGNSA. The CDR3 has 18 amino acids. The ends lost 3 bases at V and 1 base at J; junction bases unmatched: 7. The CDR3 region has the DNA TGTGCCAGCAGCTTCCCCGGACTAGCGGGGGTTCGCACAGATACGCAGTATTTT. It yields the protein CASSFPGLAGVRTDTQYF.

The chain links TRBV6-5 to TRBJ1-5, with 10 positions matching TRBD1. The CDR3 is made up of 14 amino acids. From germline, CDR1 is MNHEY and CDR2 SVGAGI. V lost 9 bases and J lost 5; bases outside the gene matches: 7. In DNA form, the CDR3 reads TGTGCCAGTAAGGGACAGGGGTTCGATCAGCCCCAGCATTTT. Its translation: CASKGQGFDQPQHF.

The chain links TRBV5-1 to TRBJ2-5; 9 bases align to TRBD2. Germline values: CDR1 SGHRS, CDR2 YFSETQ. Losses at the gene ends were 3 bases for V and 5 bases for J; bases not matched to a gene: 8. The CDR3 sequence is 15 residues long. The CDR3 region is CASSYSSGKGETQYF. DNA of the CDR3: TGCGCCAGCAGCTATTCTAGCGGGAAGGGGGAGACCCAGTACTTC.

The chain couples TRBV5-6 to TRBJ2-3, with 9 bases fitting TRBD2. CDR1 and CDR2 (germline): SGHDT, YYEEEE. The CDR3 totals 17 residues. The J segment lost 4 bases and the V segment lost 5 bases, leaving 14 bases of the junction unmatched. DNA of the CDR3: TGTGCCAGCAGGTTGCGGAAAAGCGGGAGGTTGTCAGATACGCAGTATTTT. Protein product: CASRLRKSGRLSDTQYF. Full variable domain (outside the CDR3, taken from reference TRBV5-6 and TRBJ2-3): DAGVTQSPTHLIKTRGQQVTLRCSPKSGHDTVSWYQQALGQGPQFIFQYYEEEERQRGNFPDRFSGHQFPNYSSELNVNALLLGDSALYLCASRLRKSGRLSDTQYFGPGTRLTVL.

The chain couples TRBV4-1 to TRBJ2-1; maybe TRBD1 (5 bases). The V end was cut by 6 bases, the J end by 10 bases, with 16 bases between. Germline V gene lookup returns CDR1 MGHRA and CDR2 YSYEKL. The CDR3 totals 13 residues. As DNA, the CDR3 is TGCGCCAGCAGGGGCAGGGAAGGGCTAGAGCAGTTCTTC. Its protein product is CASRGREGLEQFF.

The chain joins TRBV7-2 to TRBJ2-1; 7 bases agree with TRBD1. Trimming removed 5 bases from V and 0 bases from J; junction bases left unmatched: 4. The germline V gene has CDR1 SGHTA and CDR2 FQGNSA. This CDR3 is built from 15 residues. The CDR3 coding sequence is TGTGCCAGCAGCGAGGGGGCAAACTCCTACAATGAGCAGTTCTTC. Its translation is CASSEGANSYNEQFF. The full variable domain, rest sourced from reference TRBV7-2 and TRBJ2-1, is GAGVSQSPSNKVTEKGKDVELRCDPISGHTALYWYRQSLGQGLEFLIYFQGNSAPDKSGLPSDRFSAERTGGSVSTLTIQRTQQEDSAVYLCASSEGANSYNEQFFGPGTRLTVL.

This clone was detected only once. The V and J genes are TRBV12-3 or TRBV12-4 and TRBJ1-1; no firm D call. V lost 3 bases, J lost 0 bases, and 5 bases lay in between. The CDR3 consists of 13 residues. The CDR3 nucleotides are TGTGCCAGCAGTTTGGGCGTGAACACTGAAGCTTTCTTT. This sequence encodes CASSLGVNTEAFF.

This clone was seen a few times. V is TRBV6-5 and J is TRBJ2-2, with a possible D match to TRBD1 (6 bases). CDR1 is MNHEY and CDR2 is SVGAGI in the germline V gene. CDR3 length: 14 residues. V shed 7 bases and J shed 4 bases, with 13 bases lying between them. For the CDR3, the DNA is TGTGCCAGCATTAGATCAGGGGTCACCGGGGAGCTGTTTTTT. Translating gives CASIRSGVTGELFF.

This chain links TRBV3-1 (or the pseudogene TRBV3-2) with TRBJ2-3; 10 bases are a match to TRBD2. The CDR3 is 17 residues long. Germline CDR1 and CDR2: LGHDT and YNNKEL (reference sequence). V shed 4 bases and J 4 bases; nucleotides not matched to a gene: 11. The CDR3 DNA is TGTGCCAGCAGCCCCACAGGGCTAGCGGGGGTCGCAGATACGCAGTATTTT. Translated: CASSPTGLAGVADTQYF.

V and J are TRBV9 and TRBJ2-3; possible D gene TRBD2, 5 bases. This CDR3 region has 14 residues. In germline, CDR1 is SGDLS, CDR2 YYNGEE. Trimming shortened V by 4 bases and J by 1 base, and 10 bases separated the two germline ends. This CDR3 reads CASSSRGGTDTQYF. DNA for the CDR3: TGTGCCAGCAGCTCCCGGGGAGGCACAGATACGCAGTATTTT.

The V call is TRBV28, the J call TRBJ1-2; possible D gene TRBD1, 5 bases. The germline gives CDR1 MDHEN, CDR2 SYDVKM. V was clipped by 7 bases and J by 7 bases, with 13 bases between them. The CDR3 covers 12 residues. CDR3 DNA sequence: TGTGCCAGCATGGGACTGGGGGGTGGCTACACCTTC. Translated, it gives CASMGLGGGYTF.

In DNA, the CDR3 is TGTGCCAGTTTAAACAGGGATAGCAATCAGCCCCAGCATTTT. Its protein product is CASLNRDSNQPQHF. The rearrangement links TRBV19 to TRBJ1-5, with a possible D match to TRBD1 (6 bases). The CDR3 spans 14 residues. Trimming stripped 8 bases from V and 0 bases from J, with 11 bases between. The germline V gene encodes CDR1 LNHDA and CDR2 SQIVND (reference sequence).

The table lists this clone with many counts. For the CDR3, the DNA is TGTGCCAGCAGTTCCAGTACCTACGAGCAGTACTTC. This translates into CASSSSTYEQYF. The rearrangement joins TRBV6-6 to TRBJ2-7, with unresolved D. Trimming shortened V by 4 bases and J by 2 bases, and 6 bases separated the two germline ends. Germline CDR1 and CDR2: MNHNY and SVGAGI (reference sequence). The CDR3 contains 12 residues.

In this sample, this clone turned up once. The chain links TRBV7-8 to TRBJ1-2; 9 bases are a match to TRBD1. CDR1 and CDR2 (germline): SGHVS, FQNEAQ. The CDR3 is made up of 14 amino acids. Germline trimming cut 4 bases from V and 2 bases from J; bases unmatched to any gene: 2. The CDR3 DNA reads TGTGCCAGCAGCTCCGGGACAGGGAACTATGGCTACACCTTC. As protein: CASSSGTGNYGYTF.

V gene TRBV18 combines with J gene TRBJ2-1; TRBD2 aligns across 14 bases. Germline V gene sequence: CDR1 KGHSH, CDR2 LQKENI. V lost 5 bases to trimming and J lost 1 base; unmatched junction nucleotides: 13. The CDR3 loop spans 20 amino acids. DNA for the CDR3: TGTGCCAGCTCAAGCGCGAATACCGGGACTAGCGGGAGTTCCTACAATGAGCAGTTCTTC. Translating gives CASSSANTGTSGSSYNEQFF. Full variable domain (remainder filled in from reference TRBV18 and TRBJ2-1): NAGVMQNPRHLVRRRGQEARLRCSPMKGHSHVYWYRQLPEEGLKFMVYLQKENIIDESGMPKERFSAEFPKEGPSILRIQQVVRGDSAAYFCASSSANTGTSGSSYNEQFFGPGTRLTVL.

The rearrangement uses TRBV20-1 and TRBJ2-3, with 9 bases matching TRBD2. Trimming removed 3 bases from V and 5 bases from J; junction bases left unmatched: 6. The CDR3 extends over 14 amino acids. The V gene's germline CDR1 is DFQATT and CDR2 SNEGSKA (reference sequence). The CDR3 here is CSASKAGGGDTQYF. In nucleotides, the CDR3 is TGCAGTGCTAGTAAAGCGGGGGGTGGAGATACGCAGTATTTT.

The chain carries TRBV2 and TRBJ2-2; D may be TRBD1 (6 bases). V lost 7 bases and J 0 bases, leaving 12 bases between the germline ends. The CDR3 is made up of 15 amino acids. Germline assignment: CDR1 SNHLY and CDR2 FYNNEI. CDR3: CASTGTSANTGELFF. CDR3 nucleotides: TGTGCCAGCACTGGGACATCCGCGAACACCGGGGAGCTGTTTTTT.

This rearrangement joins TRBV2 to TRBJ1-5; the D is unclear. This CDR3 region has 15 residues. Germline lookup yields CDR1 SNHLY and CDR2 FYNNEI. V was pared by 3 bases and J by 6 bases, with 15 bases between. The CDR3 DNA is TGTGCCAGCAGTGAGTTCCCCAGTGAAAGTCAGCCCCAGCATTTT. It specifies CASSEFPSESQPQHF.

V is TRBV7-3 and J is TRBJ2-2, with 7 positions matching TRBD1. CDR3 length equals 14 residues. Germline V CDR1 and CDR2: SGHTA, FQGTGA. V was pared by 3 bases and J by 4 bases, with 2 bases of the junction left unmatched. CDR3 in DNA: TGTGCCAGCAGCTTGACAGGGTCCACCGGGGAGCTGTTTTTT. Protein sequence: CASSLTGSTGELFF. The variable domain in full, with the rest retrieved from reference TRBV7-3 and TRBJ2-2, is GAGVSQTPSNKVTEKGKYVELRCDPISGHTALYWYRQSLGQGPEFLIYFQGTGAADDSGLPNDRFFAVRPEGSVSTLKIQRTERGDSAVYLCASSLTGSTGELFFGEGSRLTVL.

V is TRBV30 and J is TRBJ1-5; 8 positions match TRBD1. The CDR3 is 16 amino acids. Trimming cost V 0 bases and J 4 bases; bases outside gene matches: 8. CDR1 is GTSNPN, CDR2 SVGIG, per germline (reference sequence). CDR3 DNA: TGTGCCTGGAGTGTCCGTAAAACAGGGGGGAATCAGCCCCAGCATTTT. Its protein is CAWSVRKTGGNQPQHF.

The chain couples TRBV27 to TRBJ1-4; no definite D call. The CDR3 extends over 18 amino acids. Per germline, CDR1 MNHEY and CDR2 SMNVEV (reference sequence). The germline V and J ends were trimmed by 6 bases and 0 bases, with 20 bases remaining between them. Here the CDR3 reads CASSPRPRQFATNEKLFF. CDR3 nucleotides: TGTGCCAGCAGCCCACGGCCGAGGCAATTCGCAACTAATGAAAAACTGTTTTTT.

This chain joins TRBV27 and TRBJ2-5; 8 positions agree with TRBD2. V lost 6 bases to trimming and J lost 3 bases; unmatched junction nucleotides: 3. Germline assignment: CDR1 MNHEY and CDR2 SMNVEV (reference sequence). CDR3 length: 13 residues. The CDR3, as DNA: TGTGCCAGCAGCTCGGGAGGGGAAGAGACCCAGTACTTC. This translates into CASSSGGEETQYF.

The CDR3 DNA reads TGTGCCAGTTCGCCACCTACACGAGGGGGTTCTGAAAAACTGTTTTTT. Its protein is CASSPPTRGGSEKLFF. This chain links TRBV28 with TRBJ1-4, with D maybe TRBD1 (6 bases). Germline CDR1 reads MDHEN; CDR2 reads SYDVKM. Trimming left V 9 bases short and J 7 bases short, with 24 bases between. This CDR3 has 16 amino acids.

The count of this clone is one. This sequence joins TRBV14 and TRBJ2-2; 9 nucleotides match TRBD2. The CDR3 is made up of 13 amino acids. Germline lookup yields CDR1 SGHDN and CDR2 FVKESK. The junction had 3 bases not matched to a gene; V was cut back by 5 bases and J by 8 bases. The CDR3 loop reads CASSWLAGGELFF. Here the CDR3 DNA reads TGTGCCAGCAGCTGGCTAGCGGGAGGGGAGCTGTTTTTT. Complete variable domain (other parts from reference TRBV14 and TRBJ2-2): EAGVTQFPSHSVIEKGQTVTLRCDPISGHDNLYWYRRVMGKEIKFLLHFVKESKQDESGMPNNRFLAERTGGTYSTLKVQPAELEDSGVYFCASSWLAGGELFFGEGSRLTVL.

The chain has TRBV15 and TRBJ2-7; 7 bases fit TRBD1. V shed 0 bases, J shed 3 bases, and the junction held 5 bases outside the gene matches. This CDR3 comprises 15 residues. Germline CDR1 reads LNHNV; CDR2 reads YYDKDF (reference sequence). The DNA of the CDR3 is TGTGCCACCAGCAGAGATTTTGGGACAGTCTACGAGCAGTACTTC. This codes for CATSRDFGTVYEQYF.